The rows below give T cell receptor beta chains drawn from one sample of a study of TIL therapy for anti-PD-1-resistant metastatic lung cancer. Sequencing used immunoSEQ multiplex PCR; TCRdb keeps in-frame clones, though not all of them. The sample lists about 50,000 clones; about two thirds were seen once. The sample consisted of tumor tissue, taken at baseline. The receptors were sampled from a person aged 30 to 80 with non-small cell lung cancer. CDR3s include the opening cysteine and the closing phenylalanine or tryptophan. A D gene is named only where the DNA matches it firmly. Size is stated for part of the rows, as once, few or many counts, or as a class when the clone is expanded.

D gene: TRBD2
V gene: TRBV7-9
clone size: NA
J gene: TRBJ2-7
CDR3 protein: CASSYGGAYSYEQYF
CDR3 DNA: TGTGCCAGCAGCTACGGGGGGGCATATTCCTACGAGCAGTACTTC

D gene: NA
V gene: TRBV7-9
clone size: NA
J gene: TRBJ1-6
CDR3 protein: CASSPPDRLDFLHF
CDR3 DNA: TGTGCCAGCAGCCCCCCGGACCGACTCGATTTCCTCCACTTT

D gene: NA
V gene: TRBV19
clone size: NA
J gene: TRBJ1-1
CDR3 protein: CASSLWTQLNTEAFF
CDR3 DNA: TGTGCCAGTAGTCTGTGGACACAGCTGAACACTGAAGCTTTCTTT

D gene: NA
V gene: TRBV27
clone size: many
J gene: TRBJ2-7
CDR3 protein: CATLGYEQYF
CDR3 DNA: TGTGCCACCCTCGGGTACGAGCAGTACTTC

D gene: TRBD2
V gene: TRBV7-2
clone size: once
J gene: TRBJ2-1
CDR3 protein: CASTTFRGGTYNEQFF
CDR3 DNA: TGTGCCAGCACCACCTTCCGGGGGGGAACCTACAATGAGCAGTTCTTC

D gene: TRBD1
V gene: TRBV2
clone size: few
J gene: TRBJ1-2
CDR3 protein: CASSLTGTGDCTF
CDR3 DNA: TGTGCCAGCAGTCTTACCGGGACAGGGGATTGCACCTTC

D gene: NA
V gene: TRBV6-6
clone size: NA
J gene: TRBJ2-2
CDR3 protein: CASSYSIGGEAGELFF
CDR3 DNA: TGTGCCAGCAGTTACTCGATCGGGGGCGAGGCCGGGGAGCTGTTTTTT

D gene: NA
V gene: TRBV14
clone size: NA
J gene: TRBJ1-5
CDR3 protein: CASSQDRNQPQHF
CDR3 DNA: TGTGCCAGCAGCCAAGATCGCAATCAGCCCCAGCATTTT

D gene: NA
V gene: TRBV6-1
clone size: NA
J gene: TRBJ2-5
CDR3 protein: CASSPGGGTQYF
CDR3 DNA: TGTGCCAGCAGCCCTGGAGGGGGGACCCAGTACTTC

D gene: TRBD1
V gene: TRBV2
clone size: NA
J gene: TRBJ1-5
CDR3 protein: CASNRGPGSNQPQHF
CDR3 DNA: TGTGCCAGCAATAGGGGGCCCGGGTCCAATCAGCCCCAGCATTTT

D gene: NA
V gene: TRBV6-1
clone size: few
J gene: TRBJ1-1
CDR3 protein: CASSEVGGSTEAFF
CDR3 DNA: TGTGCCAGCAGTGAAGTTGGGGGAAGCACTGAAGCTTTCTTT

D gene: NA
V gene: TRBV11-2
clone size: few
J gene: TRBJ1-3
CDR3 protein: CASSLNRNTIYF
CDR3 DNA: TGTGCCAGCAGCTTAAACAGAAACACCATATATTTT

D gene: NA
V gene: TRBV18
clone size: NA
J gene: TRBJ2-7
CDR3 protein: CASSPSPFEQYF
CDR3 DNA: TGTGCCAGCTCACCATCTCCGTTCGAGCAGTACTTC

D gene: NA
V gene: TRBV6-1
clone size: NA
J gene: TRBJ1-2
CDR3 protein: CASSPTGMSIYGYTF
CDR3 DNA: TGTGCCAGCAGTCCTACAGGGATGTCGATCTATGGCTACACCTTC

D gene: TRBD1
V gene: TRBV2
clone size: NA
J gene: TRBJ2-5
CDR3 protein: CASSFGQGPRETQYF
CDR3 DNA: TGTGCCAGCAGCTTCGGACAGGGCCCTAGGGAGACCCAGTACTTC

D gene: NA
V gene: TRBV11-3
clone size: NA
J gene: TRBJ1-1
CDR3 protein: CASSSRGEGNTEAFF
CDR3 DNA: TGTGCCAGCAGCTCCCGAGGTGAGGGGAACACTGAAGCTTTCTTT

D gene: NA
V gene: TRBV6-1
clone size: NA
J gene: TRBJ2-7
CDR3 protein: CASSAGFGSYEQYF
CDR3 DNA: TGTGCCAGCAGTGCCGGGTTCGGGTCCTACGAGCAGTACTTC

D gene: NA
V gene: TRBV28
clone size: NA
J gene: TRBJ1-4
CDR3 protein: CASSPGPSSVNEKLFF
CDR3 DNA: TGTGCCAGCAGCCCTGGGCCCTCATCCGTTAATGAAAAACTGTTTTTT

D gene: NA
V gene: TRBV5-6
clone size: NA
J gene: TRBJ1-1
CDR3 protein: CASSPVRRDTEAFF
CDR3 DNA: TGTGCCAGCAGCCCAGTGCGTCGGGACACTGAAGCTTTCTTT

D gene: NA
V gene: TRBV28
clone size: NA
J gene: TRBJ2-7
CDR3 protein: CASSLVGGKLEQYF
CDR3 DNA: TGTGCCAGCAGTTTAGTCGGGGGCAAATTAGAGCAGTACTTC

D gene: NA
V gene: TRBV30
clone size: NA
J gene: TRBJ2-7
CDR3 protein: CAWRTLSSYEQYF
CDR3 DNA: TGTGCCTGGAGGACCTTAAGCTCCTACGAGCAGTACTTC

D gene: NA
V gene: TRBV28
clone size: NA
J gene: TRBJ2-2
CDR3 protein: CASSLQTTRTGELFF
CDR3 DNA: TGTGCCAGCAGTTTACAGACCACTCGGACCGGGGAGCTGTTTTTT

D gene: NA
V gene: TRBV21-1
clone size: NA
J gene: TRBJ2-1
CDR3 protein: CASSKALQRGSYNEQFF
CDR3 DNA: TGTGCCAGCAGCAAAGCTCTACAGCGGGGCTCCTACAATGAGCAGTTCTTC

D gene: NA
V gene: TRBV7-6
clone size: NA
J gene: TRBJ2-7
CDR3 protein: CASSLAWGIYEQYF
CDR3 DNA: TGTGCCAGCAGCCTGGCTTGGGGCATCTACGAGCAGTACTTC

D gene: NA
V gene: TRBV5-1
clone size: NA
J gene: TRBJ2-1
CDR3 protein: CASSPAAQGEQFF
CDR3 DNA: TGCGCCAGCAGCCCCGCGGCCCAGGGTGAGCAGTTCTTC

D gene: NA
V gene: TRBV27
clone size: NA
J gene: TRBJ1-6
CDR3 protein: CASTQVGRGTSLVALHF
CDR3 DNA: TGTGCCAGCACTCAAGTGGGAAGAGGGACATCCCTGGTCGCCCTCCACTTT

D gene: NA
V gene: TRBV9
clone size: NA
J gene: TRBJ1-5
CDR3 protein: CASSVDQGRNQPQHF
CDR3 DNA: TGTGCCAGCAGCGTAGACCAGGGACGCAATCAGCCCCAGCATTTT

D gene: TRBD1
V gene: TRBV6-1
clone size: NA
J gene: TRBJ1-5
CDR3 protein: CASTYRGQPQHF
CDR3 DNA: TGTGCCAGCACTTACAGGGGACAGCCCCAGCATTTT

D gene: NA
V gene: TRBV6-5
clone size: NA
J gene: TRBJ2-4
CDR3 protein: CASAPAGRLNIQYF
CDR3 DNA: TGTGCCAGCGCGCCTGCAGGGCGCTTAAACATTCAGTACTTC

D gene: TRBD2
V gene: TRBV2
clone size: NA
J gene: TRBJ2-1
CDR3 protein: CASRGSGGAKVEQFF
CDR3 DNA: TGTGCCAGCAGGGGATCGGGGGGGGCGAAGGTTGAGCAGTTCTTC

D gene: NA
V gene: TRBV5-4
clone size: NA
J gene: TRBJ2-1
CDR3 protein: CASRPGIFQLEQFF
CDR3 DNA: TGTGCCAGCAGGCCCGGGATCTTCCAATTAGAGCAGTTCTTC

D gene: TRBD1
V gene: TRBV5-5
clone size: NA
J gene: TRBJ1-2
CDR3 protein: CASSLRDVSGGNYGYTF
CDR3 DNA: TGTGCCAGCAGCTTACGAGACGTGTCAGGGGGGAACTATGGCTACACCTTC

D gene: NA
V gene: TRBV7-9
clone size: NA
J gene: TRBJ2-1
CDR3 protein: CALSGSSNEQFF
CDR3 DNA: TGTGCCCTCAGCGGGTCGAGCAATGAGCAGTTCTTC

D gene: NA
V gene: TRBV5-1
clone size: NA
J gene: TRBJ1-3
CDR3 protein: CASSPPGSEGGNTIYF
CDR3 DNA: TGCGCCAGCAGCCCCCCAGGGTCGGAAGGTGGAAACACCATATATTTT

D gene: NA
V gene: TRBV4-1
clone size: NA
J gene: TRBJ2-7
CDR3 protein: CASSQEGQVDEQYF
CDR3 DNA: TGCGCCAGCAGCCAAGAGGGTCAGGTCGACGAGCAGTACTTC

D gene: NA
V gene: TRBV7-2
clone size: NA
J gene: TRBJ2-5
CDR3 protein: CASSLLFEGLGEAQYF
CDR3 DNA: TGTGCCAGCAGCTTACTCTTCGAAGGACTCGGGGAGGCCCAGTACTTC

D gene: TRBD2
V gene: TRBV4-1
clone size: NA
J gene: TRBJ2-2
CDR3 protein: CASSQESGAFANTGELFF
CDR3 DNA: TGCGCCAGCAGCCAAGAGAGCGGGGCCTTCGCGAACACCGGGGAGCTGTTTTTT

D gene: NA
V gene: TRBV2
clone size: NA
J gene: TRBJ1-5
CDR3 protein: CASSEQTGTLSPQHF
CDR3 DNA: TGTGCCAGCAGTGAGCAAACAGGGACCCTATCCCCCCAGCATTTT

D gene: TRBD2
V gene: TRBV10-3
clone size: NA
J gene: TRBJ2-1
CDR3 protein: CAISSGGPLFNEQFF
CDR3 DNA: TGTGCCATCAGTTCGGGGGGGCCTTTATTCAATGAGCAGTTCTTC

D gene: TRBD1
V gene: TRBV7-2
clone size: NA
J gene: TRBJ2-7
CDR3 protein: CASSLVPDRAYEQYF
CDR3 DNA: TGTGCCAGCAGCTTAGTCCCGGACAGGGCCTACGAGCAGTACTTC

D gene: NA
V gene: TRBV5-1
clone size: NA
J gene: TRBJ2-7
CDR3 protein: CASSHAPGHPYEQYF
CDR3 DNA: TGCGCCAGCAGCCATGCCCCGGGACACCCCTACGAGCAGTACTTC

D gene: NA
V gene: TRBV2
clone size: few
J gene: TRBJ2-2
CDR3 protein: CASRGTGELFF
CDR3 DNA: TGTGCCAGCCGGGGCACCGGGGAGCTGTTTTTT

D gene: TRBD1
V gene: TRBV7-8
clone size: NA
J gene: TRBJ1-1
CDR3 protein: CASSLAGQGVTAFF
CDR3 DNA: TGTGCCAGCAGCTTAGCCGGACAGGGGGTCACAGCTTTCTTT

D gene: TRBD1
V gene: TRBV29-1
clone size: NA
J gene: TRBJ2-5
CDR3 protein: CSVRGRETQYF
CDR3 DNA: TGCAGCGTCAGGGGGCGCGAGACCCAGTACTTC

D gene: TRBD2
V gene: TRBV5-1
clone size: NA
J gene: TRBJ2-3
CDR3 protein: CASSLRTSGGSDTQYF
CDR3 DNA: TGCGCCAGCAGCCTACGGACTAGCGGGGGTTCAGATACGCAGTATTTT

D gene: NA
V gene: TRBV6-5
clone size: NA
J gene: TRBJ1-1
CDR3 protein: CASSWGPDVRSEAFF
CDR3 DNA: TGTGCCAGCAGTTGGGGCCCCGATGTGAGGAGTGAAGCTTTCTTT

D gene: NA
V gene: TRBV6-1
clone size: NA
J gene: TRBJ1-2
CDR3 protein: CASSELDPGGYTF
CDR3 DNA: TGTGCCAGCAGTGAATTAGACCCGGGAGGCTACACCTTC

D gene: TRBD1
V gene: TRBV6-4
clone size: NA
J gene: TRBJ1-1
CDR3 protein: CARRSRDRGAFF
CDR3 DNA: TGTGCCAGACGATCGCGGGACAGAGGGGCTTTCTTT

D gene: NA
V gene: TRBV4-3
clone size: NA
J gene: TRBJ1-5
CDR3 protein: CASSQGRAGNQPQHF
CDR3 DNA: TGCGCCAGCAGCCAAGGTCGGGCAGGGAATCAGCCCCAGCATTTT

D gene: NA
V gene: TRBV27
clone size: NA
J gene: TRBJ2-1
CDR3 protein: CASTFGLVNEQFF
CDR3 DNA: TGTGCCAGCACTTTCGGTCTAGTCAATGAGCAGTTCTTC

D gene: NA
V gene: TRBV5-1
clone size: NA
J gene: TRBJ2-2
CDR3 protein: CASSLLQGPGELFF
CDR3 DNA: TGCGCCAGCAGCCTACTACAAGGTCCCGGGGAGCTGTTTTTT

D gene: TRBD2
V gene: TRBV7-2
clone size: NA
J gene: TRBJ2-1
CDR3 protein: CASSGPGLAGAYEQFF
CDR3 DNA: TGTGCCAGCAGCGGGCCAGGACTAGCGGGAGCTTATGAGCAGTTCTTC

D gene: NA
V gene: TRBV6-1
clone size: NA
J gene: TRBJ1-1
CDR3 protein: CASKAGAGTEAFF
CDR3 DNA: TGTGCCAGCAAGGCAGGGGCTGGGACTGAAGCTTTCTTT

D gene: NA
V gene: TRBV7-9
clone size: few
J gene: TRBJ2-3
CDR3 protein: CASSFAIAAGDTQYF
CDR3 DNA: TGTGCCAGCAGCTTCGCAATCGCCGCCGGAGATACGCAGTATTTT

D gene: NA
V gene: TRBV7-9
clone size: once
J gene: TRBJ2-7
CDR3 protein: CASSLGTRLGRGEQYF
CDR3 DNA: TGTGCCAGCAGCTTAGGAACGCGGCTAGGGCGTGGCGAGCAGTACTTC

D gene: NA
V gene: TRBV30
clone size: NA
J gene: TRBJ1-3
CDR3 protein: CASLTGITGNTIYF
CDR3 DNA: TGTGCCTCCCTTACAGGGATAACGGGAAACACCATATATTTT

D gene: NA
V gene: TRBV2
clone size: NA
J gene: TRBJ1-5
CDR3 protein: CASRRAPGAMKQPQHF
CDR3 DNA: TGTGCCAGCAGGAGAGCTCCGGGGGCGATGAAACAGCCCCAGCATTTT

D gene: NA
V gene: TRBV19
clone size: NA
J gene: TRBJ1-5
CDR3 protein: CASSIGELDNQPQHF
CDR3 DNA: TGTGCCAGTAGTATCGGGGAATTAGACAATCAGCCCCAGCATTTT

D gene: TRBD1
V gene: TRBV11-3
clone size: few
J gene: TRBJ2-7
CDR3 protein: CASSLSGGSYEQYF
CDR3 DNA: TGTGCCAGCAGCTTGTCAGGGGGCTCCTACGAGCAGTACTTC

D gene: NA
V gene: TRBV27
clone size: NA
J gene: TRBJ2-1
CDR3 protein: CASSFTAPWYNEQFF
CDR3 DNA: TGTGCCAGCAGTTTTACAGCCCCCTGGTACAATGAGCAGTTCTTC